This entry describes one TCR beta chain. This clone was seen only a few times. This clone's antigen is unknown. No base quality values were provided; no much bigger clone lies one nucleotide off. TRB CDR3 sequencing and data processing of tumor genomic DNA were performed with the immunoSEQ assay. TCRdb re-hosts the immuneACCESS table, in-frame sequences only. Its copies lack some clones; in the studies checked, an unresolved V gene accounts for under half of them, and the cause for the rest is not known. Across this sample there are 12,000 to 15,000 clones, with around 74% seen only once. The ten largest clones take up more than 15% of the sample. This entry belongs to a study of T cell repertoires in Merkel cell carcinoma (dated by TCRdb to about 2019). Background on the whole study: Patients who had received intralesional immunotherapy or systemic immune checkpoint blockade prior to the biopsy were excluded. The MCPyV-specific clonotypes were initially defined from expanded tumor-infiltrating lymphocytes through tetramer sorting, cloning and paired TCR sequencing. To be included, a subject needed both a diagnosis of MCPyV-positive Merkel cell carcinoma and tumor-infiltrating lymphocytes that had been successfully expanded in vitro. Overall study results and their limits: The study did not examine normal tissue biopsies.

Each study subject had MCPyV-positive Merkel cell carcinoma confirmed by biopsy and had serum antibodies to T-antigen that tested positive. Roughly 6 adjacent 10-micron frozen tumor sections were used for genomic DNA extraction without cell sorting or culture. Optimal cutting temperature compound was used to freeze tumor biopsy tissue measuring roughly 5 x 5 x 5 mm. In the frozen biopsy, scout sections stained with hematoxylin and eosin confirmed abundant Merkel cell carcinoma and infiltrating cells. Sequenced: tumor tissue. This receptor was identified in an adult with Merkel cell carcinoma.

This receptor has the CDR3 CASSWDGYNEQFF. The sequence in DNA is TGCGCCAGCAGCTGGGACGGGTACAATGAGCAGTTCTTC. The V and J segments used are TRBV5-1 and TRBJ2-1; the D gene is perhaps TRBD1 or TRBD2, each of them matching over 5 bases. Its CDR3 holds 13 amino acids, cysteine through phenylalanine. Of all the DNA, just the CDR3 is kept, 39 bases in frame from base 1. The germline V gene provides CDR1 SGHRS and CDR2 YFSETQ. Deletion took 3 bases off V and 4 bases off J, with a span of 8 bases between the germline ends. Beyond the CDR3, the reference TRBV5-1 and TRBJ2-1 genes provide the residues; the full variable domain reads: KAGVTQTPRYLIKTRGQQVTLSCSPISGHRSVSWYQQTPGQGLQFLFEYFSETQRNKGNFPGRFSGRQFSNSRSEMNVSTLELGDSALYLCASSWDGYNEQFFGPGTRLTVL.